The 9 T cell receptor beta chains below were found in one sample sequenced in a study of blood T cells in healthy people across ages. Sample-barcoded 5' priming and a J-beta primer mix drove a second PCR of roughly 7 to 11 cycles. One entry per CDR3 protein, called by TCRdb with MiXCR from the 5' RACE reads. This sample carries about 840,000 distinct CDR3 sequences, around 29% of them seen once, and the ten largest clones take 10% to 13%. These data are also associated with another study on T cells of mothers and their children.

Sequenced sample: blood. The receptors derive from a middle-aged woman in good health.

This clonotype has only a few counts. This could be a read error, since a much larger clone is one nucleotide away. This rearrangement joins TRBV12-3 or TRBV12-4 to TRBJ2-6, with a weak D call TRBD1 (5 bases). The CDR3 sequence is 14 residues long. CDR3 sequence (DNA): TGTGCCAGCAGGACCCGGGCTGGGGCCAACGCCCTGACTTTC. Amino acids: CASRTRAGANALTF.

This rearrangement joins TRBV5-1 to TRBJ2-4; tentatively, D is TRBD2 (6 bases). The DNA end lines up better with TRBJ2-5; the J call may be wrong. The CDR3 is 16 amino acids. Germline V lookup: CDR1 SGHRS, CDR2 YFSETQ. The CDR3 sequence is CASSWGTPLGVETQYF. The CDR3, as DNA: TGCGCCAGCAGCTGGGGGACTCCTCTAGGGGTGGAGACCCAGTACTTC.

Notes on this clonotype: A read error is possible here, since a much larger clone lies one base away. The chain has TRBV28 and TRBJ2-7, with D possibly being TRBD1 (7 bases). Germline-derived CDR1 and CDR2 are MDHEN and SYDVKM. V was pared by 6 bases and J by 4 bases, with 10 bases between. The CDR3 is made up of 12 amino acids. Here the CDR3 DNA reads TGTGCCAGCAGCGGGGGACAGTACGAGCAGTACTTC. This codes for CASSGGQYEQYF.

The chain is built from TRBV5-1 and TRBJ1-4; D gene ambiguous. Germline assignment: CDR1 SGHRS and CDR2 YFSETQ. The CDR3 runs 13 residues. Trimming removed 1 base from V and 7 bases from J, with 8 bases in between. CDR3 nucleotide sequence: TGCGCCAGCAGCTTGATGGTAGGTGAAAAACTGTTTTTT. Protein product: CASSLMVGEKLFF.

This clonotype turned up a few times. The V call is TRBV7-2, the J call TRBJ2-5, with a weak D call TRBD2 (6 bases). V was trimmed by 2 bases and J by 1 base, leaving 14 bases between them. The CDR3 is 16 amino acids. Germline V gene lookup returns CDR1 SGHTA and CDR2 FQGNSA. This CDR3 is CASSLSGAGIQETQYF. The CDR3 nucleotides are TGTGCCAGCAGCTTATCAGGTGCGGGGATCCAAGAGACCCAGTACTTC.

This clonotype showed up just a few times. This chain links TRBV20-1 with TRBJ1-4; D not resolved. The CDR3 is 15 residues long. Germline V gene lookup returns CDR1 DFQATT and CDR2 SNEGSKA (reference sequence). V shed 0 bases and J shed 2 bases, with 10 bases lying between them. The CDR3 protein is CSARDPGSTNEKLFF. The DNA for the CDR3 is TGCAGTGCTAGAGACCCCGGGTCGACTAATGAAAAACTGTTTTTT.

The sample holds many counts of this clonotype. This chain uses TRBV18 with TRBJ2-7; a possible D gene is TRBD2 (6 bases). Germline loops: CDR1 KGHSH, CDR2 LQKENI. CDR3 length: 13 residues. Trimming removed 3 bases from V and 6 bases from J, with 12 bases in between. CDR3 region: CASSPGGKGEQYF. CDR3 sequence (DNA): TGTGCCAGCTCACCGGGGGGAAAGGGCGAGCAGTACTTC.

V usage is TRBV6-2 or TRBV6-3 and J usage is TRBJ1-1; 7 bases align to TRBD1. After removal of 6 bases from V and 0 bases from J, the junction contained 7 bases not matched to a gene. The CDR3 covers 15 residues. CDR1 and CDR2 from the germline V gene are MNHEY and SVGEGT. CDR3 protein: CASRKLGQMNTEAFF. CDR3 nucleotide sequence: TGTGCCAGCAGGAAACTGGGACAGATGAACACTGAAGCTTTCTTT.

The J gene is TRBJ2-7, the V gene TRBV5-1; D is perhaps TRBD1 (5 bases). Germline CDR1 and CDR2: SGHRS and YFSETQ. Trimming took 4 bases from V and 3 from J, leaving 14 bases between them. This CDR3 is built from 14 residues. The DNA for the CDR3 is TGCGCCAGCAGCGGTGGCGGACACAGCTACGAGCAGTACTTC. It translates to CASSGGGHSYEQYF.